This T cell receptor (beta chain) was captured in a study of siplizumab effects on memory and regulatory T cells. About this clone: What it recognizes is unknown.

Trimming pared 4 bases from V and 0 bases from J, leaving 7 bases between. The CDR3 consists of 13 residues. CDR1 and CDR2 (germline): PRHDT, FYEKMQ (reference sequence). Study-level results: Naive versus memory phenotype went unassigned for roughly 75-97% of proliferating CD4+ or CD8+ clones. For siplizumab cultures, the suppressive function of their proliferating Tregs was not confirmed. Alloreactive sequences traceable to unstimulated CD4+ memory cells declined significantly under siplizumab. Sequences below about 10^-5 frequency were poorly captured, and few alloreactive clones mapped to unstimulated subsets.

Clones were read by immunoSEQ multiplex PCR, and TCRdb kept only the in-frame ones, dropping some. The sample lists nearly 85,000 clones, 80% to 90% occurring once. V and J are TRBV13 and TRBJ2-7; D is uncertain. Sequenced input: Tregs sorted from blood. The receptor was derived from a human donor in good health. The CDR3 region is CASSSPSSYEQYF. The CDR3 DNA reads TGTGCCAGCAGCTCGCCCAGCTCCTACGAGCAGTACTTC.